What follows are 26 T cell receptor beta chains derived from one specimen sequenced in a study of PD-L1 blockade in urothelial cancer. Time point here: pretreatment peripheral blood. The protocol was immunoSEQ multiplex PCR, while the TCRdb copy is restricted to in-frame clones and leaves out a portion. The sample shows 70,000 or so clones, roughly 88% of them seen only once. The starting material was PBMCs, obtained around atezolizumab (anti-PD-L1) treatment. Receptor source: a man in his 70s with urothelial cancer.

CDR3 sequence: CASSYRGREERNQPQHF. CDR3 coding DNA: TGTGCCAGCAGTTACCGCGGCAGGGAAGAGCGCAATCAGCCCCAGCATTTT. V and J are TRBV27 and TRBJ1-5; weak D call: TRBD1 (5 bases). The germline V gene encodes CDR1 MNHEY and CDR2 SMNVEV (reference sequence). V shed 4 bases and J shed 2 bases, with 18 bases lying between them. The CDR3 loop spans 17 amino acids.

This chain joins TRBV9 and TRBJ2-5; D might be TRBD2 (6 bases). Germline-derived CDR1 and CDR2 are SGDLS and YYNGEE. This CDR3 region has 16 residues. Trimming removed 0 bases at V and 1 base at J, with 13 bases between. CDR3: CASSVGASDIQETQYF. For the CDR3, the DNA is TGTGCCAGCAGCGTAGGGGCTAGCGATATCCAAGAGACCCAGTACTTC.

The chain uses TRBV30 and TRBJ2-2, with D maybe TRBD1 (5 bases). This CDR3 contains 14 residues. The V and J ends lost 7 bases and 4 bases respectively, with 16 bases between them. Germline V gene lookup returns CDR1 GTSNPN and CDR2 SVGIG (reference sequence). CDR3: CAYRLGAGTGELFF. CDR3 DNA sequence: TGTGCCTACAGGTTAGGGGCTGGCACCGGGGAGCTGTTTTTT.

The rearrangement joins TRBV6-5 to TRBJ2-3, with D hard to call. The V and J ends lost 6 bases and 2 bases respectively, with 9 bases between them. From germline, CDR1 is MNHEY and CDR2 SVGAGI. The CDR3 consists of 13 residues. The chain's CDR3 is CASSTGITDTQYF. As DNA, the CDR3 is TGTGCCAGCAGCACGGGTATCACAGATACGCAGTATTTT.

The chain recombines TRBV28 with TRBJ1-3; possible D gene TRBD1, 6 bases. Germline assignment: CDR1 MDHEN and CDR2 SYDVKM. Trimming stripped 8 bases from V and 2 bases from J, with 16 bases between. This CDR3 region has 15 residues. The CDR3 DNA is TGTGCCAGCGGGCCCCCCGGGGGGCCTGGAAACACCATATATTTT. It specifies CASGPPGGPGNTIYF.

The chain is built from TRBV9 and TRBJ2-3; D possibly corresponds to TRBD2 (5 bases). Trimming cost V 0 bases and J 6 bases, with 11 bases left between them. Germline V gene lookup returns CDR1 SGDLS and CDR2 YYNGEE. This CDR3 contains 14 residues. CDR3 coding DNA: TGTGCCAGCAGCGTAGGTGCTAGCAAGGATACGCAGTATTTT. Protein sequence: CASSVGASKDTQYF.

This chain joins TRBV5-1 and TRBJ1-3, with a possible D match to TRBD1 (6 bases). V was trimmed by 1 base and J by 4 bases, leaving 12 bases between them. This CDR3 region has 15 residues. Germline V gene data show CDR1 as SGHRS and CDR2 as YFSETQ. The CDR3 sequence: CASSLTRGEGNTIYF. CDR3 sequence (DNA): TGCGCCAGCAGCTTGACCAGGGGAGAAGGAAACACCATATATTTT.

The rearrangement joins TRBV18 to TRBJ2-1, with 7 positions matching TRBD2. The CDR3 covers 15 residues. V trimming: 11 bases; J trimming: 5 bases; junction bases outside the gene matches: 15. CDR1 is KGHSH and CDR2 is LQKENI in the germline V gene. The CDR3: CAASIGLAADNEQFF. For the CDR3, the DNA is TGTGCCGCTTCTATCGGGCTAGCGGCTGACAATGAGCAGTTCTTC.

A single count supports this clone. The V gene is TRBV27, the J gene TRBJ1-2, with 8 bases aligning to TRBD1. CDR1 is MNHEY, CDR2 SMNVEV, per germline (reference sequence). The CDR3 loop spans 17 amino acids. J gave up 5 bases and V 0 bases, and 11 bases lay outside the gene matches. CDR3 DNA sequence: TGTGCCAGCAGTTTATCCGGTAGGGACAGGATCTCTTATGGCTACACCTTC. Translated: CASSLSGRDRISYGYTF.

The rearrangement links TRBV5-4 to TRBJ2-7; 9 bases align to TRBD1. This CDR3 is built from 14 residues. Germline V gives CDR1 SGHNT, CDR2 YYREEE (reference sequence). The V gene end was trimmed by 9 bases and the J gene end by 7 bases; junction bases not matched to a gene: 14. The CDR3 region is CATKLQGAPGEQYF. The DNA of the CDR3 is TGTGCCACAAAATTACAGGGGGCGCCGGGGGAGCAGTACTTC.

This clone appeared once. This chain links TRBV9 with TRBJ1-2; 9 nucleotides line up with TRBD1. V shed 0 bases, J shed 2 bases, and the junction held 2 bases outside the gene matches. The CDR3 spans 15 residues. CDR1 SGDLS and CDR2 YYNGEE come from the germline V gene. CDR3 amino acids: CASSVGQGVNYGYTF. Written as DNA, the CDR3 is TGTGCCAGCAGCGTAGGACAGGGGGTCAACTATGGCTACACCTTC.

The chain has TRBV28 and TRBJ2-3; possibly TRBD2 for D (5 bases). The V gene lost 5 bases and the J gene lost 1 base, with 13 bases spanning the gap. The CDR3 is 15 residues long. In germline, CDR1 is MDHEN, CDR2 SYDVKM. For the CDR3, the DNA is TGTGCCAGCAGTCCCCGTGCGGGTGGCACAGATACGCAGTATTTT. It is translated as CASSPRAGGTDTQYF.

This clone was counted once. The chain uses TRBV27 and TRBJ1-5; D gene uncertain. Germline V gives CDR1 MNHEY, CDR2 SMNVEV (reference sequence). Trimming took off 5 bases at V and 3 bases at J, with 17 bases between the two ends. The CDR3 covers 16 residues. The chain's CDR3 is CASSPAPGPYNQPQHF. The CDR3 DNA reads as TGTGCCAGCAGTCCGGCGCCAGGCCCCTACAATCAGCCCCAGCATTTT.

This chain links TRBV29-1 with TRBJ1-2; TRBD1 agrees at 12 bases. The germline gives CDR1 SQVTM, CDR2 ANQGSEA. Trimming cost V 6 bases and J 5 bases; bases outside gene matches: 7. The CDR3 length is 14 residues. The CDR3 DNA is TGCAGCGTCGAGGGACAGGGGGCGGGGTATGGCTACACCTTC. Encoded protein: CSVEGQGAGYGYTF.

This clone was seen just once. The chain uses TRBV19 and TRBJ2-7, with no clear D. The CDR3 spans 14 residues. Trimming removed 8 bases from V and 0 bases from J, with 14 bases in between. The V gene's germline CDR1 is LNHDA and CDR2 SQIVND (reference sequence). The CDR3 reads CASSASVRSYEQYF. For the CDR3, the DNA is TGTGCCAGTTCAGCCAGCGTACGCTCCTACGAGCAGTACTTC. Drawing the rest from reference TRBV19 and TRBJ2-7, the complete variable domain is DGGITQSPKYLFRKEGQNVTLSCEQNLNHDAMYWYRQDPGQGLRLIYYSQIVNDFQKGDIAEGYSVSREKKESFPLTVTSAQKNPTAFYLCASSASVRSYEQYFGPGTRLTVT.

The chain recombines TRBV18 with TRBJ2-3; D perhaps matches TRBD1 (5 bases). Germline loops: CDR1 KGHSH, CDR2 LQKENI. V shed 3 bases and J shed 6 bases, with 10 bases lying between them. CDR3 length equals 13 residues. The CDR3 spells CASSPGAGDTQYF. CDR3 DNA: TGTGCCAGCTCACCCGGTGCAGGGGATACGCAGTATTTT.

J is TRBJ2-3 and V is TRBV11-2, with 9 bases matching TRBD1. The CDR3 covers 19 residues. J gave up 8 bases and V 5 bases, and 23 bases lay outside the gene matches. The V gene's germline CDR1 is SGHAT and CDR2 FQNNGV. CDR3 bases: TGTGCCAGCAGCCGGGGACAGGGCTACTACGAAACACACGGACTTACGCAGTATTTT. It is translated as CASSRGQGYYETHGLTQYF.

In nucleotides, the CDR3 is TGTGCCAGTAGTCGGGGGGACTACGAGCAGTACTTC. Amino acid sequence: CASSRGDYEQYF. This chain joins TRBV19 and TRBJ2-7, with TRBD2 matching 7 bases. From germline, CDR1 is LNHDA and CDR2 SQIVND (reference sequence). The CDR3 loop spans 12 amino acids. With V trimmed by 5 bases and J by 3 bases, 1 base remained unmatched.

The chain uses TRBV5-1 and TRBJ1-2; D gene ambiguous. V shed 4 bases and J shed 8 bases, with 12 bases lying between them. The germline V gene encodes CDR1 SGHRS and CDR2 YFSETQ. The CDR3 totals 12 residues. This CDR3 reads CASSRDLGGYTF. CDR3 nucleotide sequence: TGCGCCAGCAGCCGGGATTTGGGGGGCTACACCTTC.

This clone appeared a few times. The genes are TRBV5-1 and TRBJ1-5, with no clear D. The CDR3 extends over 14 amino acids. V was trimmed by 0 bases and J by 0 bases, leaving 4 bases between them. Germline values: CDR1 SGHRS, CDR2 YFSETQ. The CDR3 DNA sequence: TGCGCCAGCAGCTTGGGGAGTAGCAATCAGCCCCAGCATTTT. Protein product: CASSLGSSNQPQHF.

This clone was counted a few times. This chain joins TRBV27 and TRBJ1-4; D remains ambiguous. The CDR3 is made up of 13 amino acids. The V gene's germline CDR1 is MNHEY and CDR2 SMNVEV (reference sequence). V lost 10 bases, J lost 3 bases, and 12 bases lay in between. The CDR3 region has the DNA TGTGCCACCAACCCCCAGGCTAATGAAAAACTGTTTTTT. Amino acid sequence: CATNPQANEKLFF.

The chain uses TRBV19 and TRBJ1-1, with 12 bases matching TRBD1. Losses at the gene ends were 2 bases for V and 5 bases for J; bases not matched to a gene: 9. Looked up from germline, CDR1 is LNHDA and CDR2 is SQIVND (reference sequence). CDR3 size: 17 residues. CDR3: CASSISGTGGKGTEAFF. Written as DNA, the CDR3 is TGTGCCAGTAGTATATCCGGGACAGGGGGCAAAGGAACTGAAGCTTTCTTT.

V gene TRBV28 combines with J gene TRBJ1-2; D call uncertain. This CDR3 is 16 amino acids long. Between the trimmed V and J ends, which lost 4 bases and 8 bases, there was a span of 23 bases. Germline V gene sequence: CDR1 MDHEN, CDR2 SYDVKM. CDR3 region: CASSSPSRELKYGYTF. The CDR3 region has the DNA TGTGCCAGCAGTTCCCCTTCCCGGGAATTGAAGTACGGCTACACCTTC.

The genes are TRBV7-2 and TRBJ2-7, with 10 bases lining up with TRBD1. The germline gives CDR1 SGHTA, CDR2 FQGNSA. The CDR3 spans 14 residues. V lost 3 bases, J lost 2 bases, and 1 base stayed unmatched. The CDR3 is CASSFDRGPYEQYF. CDR3 DNA: TGTGCCAGCAGCTTCGACAGGGGGCCCTACGAGCAGTACTTC.

The chain carries TRBV10-3 and TRBJ1-5; D is uncertain. V lost 3 bases to trimming and J lost 4 bases, with 13 bases between them. Germline V lookup: CDR1 ENHRY, CDR2 SYGVKD. This CDR3 has 15 amino acids. CDR3 in DNA: TGTGCCATCAGTGAAGATCTGGGGAGGAATCAGCCCCAGCATTTT. Its protein product is CAISEDLGRNQPQHF.

The CDR3 nucleotides are TGTGCCAGTAGGGCTAGCGGGAGGGCCATCACCGGGGAGCTGTTTTTT. It codes for CASRASGRAITGELFF. V usage is TRBV19 and J usage is TRBJ2-2, with 12 bases aligning to TRBD2. The CDR3 is 16 amino acids. CDR1 is LNHDA and CDR2 is SQIVND in the germline V gene (reference sequence). The V segment lost 6 bases and the J segment 4 bases; nucleotides outside the gene matches: 6.